The source of this T cell receptor beta chain is a study of shared clonotypes between healthy human individuals. Trimming took 3 bases from V and 4 from J; bases not matched to a gene: 5. This CDR3 region has 14 residues. From germline, CDR1 is LGHNA and CDR2 YSLEER. Assay: immunoSEQ multiplex PCR; the TCRdb copy retains only in-frame clones and omits some. This sample has 2 million to 2.5 million clones; more than 80% occur once, and the top ten carry 0.35% to 0.45%. The sequence came from a man between 18 and 29 years old in good health. Some clones in this sample may be carry-over from other donors' samples. The chain joins TRBV4-3 to TRBJ2-7; 8 bases are a match to TRBD1. What was sequenced was naive CD4+ T cells from PBMCs. The subset was: CD45RA+ positively selected. The CDR3 here is CASSHQRQGYEQYF. The CDR3 coding sequence is TGCGCCAGCAGCCACCAAAGACAGGGGTACGAGCAGTACTTC.